This is a list of T cell receptor beta chains from one sample in a study of regulatory T cells in long-lasting Graves disease. TCRdb analysed the multiplex PCR reads with MiXCR anew, one entry per CDR3 protein. This table holds about 430,000 distinct CDR3 sequences, 15% found once. These same records also appear under a second study, on T cells in Graves' hyperthyroidism and ophthalmopathy.

The input for sequencing was peripheral blood mononuclear cells (PBMCs), taken at new diagnosis, from a patient treated with antithyroid drugs. The receptors here all came from a woman aged 40-49 years with Graves disease. Both conserved end residues are trimmed from each CDR3.

J	V	CDR3
TRBJ1-3	TRBV9	ASSVGRSGNTIY
TRBJ2-5	TRBV20-1	SLREDQETQY
TRBJ2-7	TRBV27	ASSFKLEGYEQY
TRBJ2-7	TRBV12-5	ASARDTSYEQY
TRBJ1-5	TRBV27	ASRVTGVVDQPQH
TRBJ2-1	TRBV7-9	ASSPTSLWGYNEQF
TRBJ2-1	TRBV5-1	ASSLAAGTSSYEQF
TRBJ2-5	TRBV29-1	SVEEGGETQY
TRBJ2-1	TRBV4-1	ASSQGQGKNEQF
TRBJ2-1	TRBV29-1	SEPDHSLDEQF
TRBJ2-5	TRBV29-1	SVGPTGGREETQY
TRBJ2-3	TRBV5-4	ASSATGTRTDTQY
TRBJ2-1	TRBV5-1	AGSPGLAGVGPYNEQF
TRBJ2-5	TRBV9	ASSAPPIGHQETQY
TRBJ1-1	TRBV18	ASSSGISNTEAF
TRBJ2-4	TRBV11-2	ASSKRDRGNIQY
TRBJ2-5	TRBV10-2	ASSDGTSGSGRLQETQY
TRBJ2-5	TRBV5-5	AGRRAPGPETQY
TRBJ2-3	TRBV6-5	ASSYPGGPDTQY
TRBJ2-7	TRBV6-2/TRBV6-3	ASSYGGQFFYEQY
TRBJ2-7	TRBV28	ASSATRPEQY
TRBJ2-7	TRBV9	ASSDGGKPYEQY
TRBJ1-5	TRBV3-1	ASSQSGQGLQPQH
TRBJ2-1	TRBV9	ASSINVGISEQF
TRBJ2-7	TRBV4-3	ASSQRRVEPYEQY
TRBJ1-4	TRBV5-8	ASSFGRGGEKLF
TRBJ2-3	TRBV2	ASAGDRPDTQY
TRBJ1-1	TRBV27	ASSTRSAGTEAF
TRBJ2-3	TRBV7-2	ASSPANTDTQY
TRBJ2-1	TRBV7-8	ASSLRLELPSGRSTGLYNEQF
TRBJ2-7	TRBV6-5	ASSSSDSIRRYEQY
TRBJ2-4	TRBV20-1	SASDRERRDIQY
TRBJ1-2	TRBV20-1	SARVLANYGYT
TRBJ2-7	TRBV7-7	ASSKRGLTSAQY
TRBJ1-4	TRBV9	ASSAGVGGEKLF
TRBJ2-6	TRBV12-3/TRBV12-4	ASTTGQAASGANVLT
TRBJ2-5	TRBV11-3	ASSSSSGSWETQY
TRBJ2-5	TRBV11-3	ASSPYLSGRAVETQY
TRBJ2-5	TRBV6-1	ASSERGRQETQY
TRBJ1-2	TRBV27	ASSSLPGQGAYGHT
TRBJ2-3	TRBV5-4	ASSSGLAGRRTDTQY
TRBJ1-1	TRBV12-3/TRBV12-4	ASRHRQITEAF
TRBJ1-1	TRBV3-1	ASSQSGQNTEAF
TRBJ1-2	TRBV7-8	ASSHRTATHYGYT
TRBJ2-3	TRBV9	ASSVVAGSTDTQY